The sequence of this T cell receptor (beta chain) was determined in a study of blood T cell repertoires in COVID-19. On the study more broadly: From T cells, B-cell-depleted T cells, or PBMCs came the material, which was cDNA or gDNA.

Produced via immunoSEQ multiplex PCR; TCRdb's table is partial and in-frame only. This table has about 150,000 clones, roughly 84% appearing once. The age range of participants was about 18 to 100 years, with residence in about two dozen US areas. Germline V gene lookup returns CDR1 SGHAT and CDR2 FQNNGV. V lost 2 bases, J lost 4 bases, and 12 bases lay in between. The CDR3 is made up of 15 amino acids. The J gene is TRBJ1-3, the V gene TRBV11-2; no reliable D call. The receptor comes from a woman aged 50 to 60 who had been exposed to COVID-19. Input material: PBMCs or T cells enriched from blood (not recorded which). The CDR3 nucleotides are TGTGCCAGCAGCTTAATGAGGCTGCGGGGAAACACCATATATTTT. It translates to CASSLMRLRGNTIYF.